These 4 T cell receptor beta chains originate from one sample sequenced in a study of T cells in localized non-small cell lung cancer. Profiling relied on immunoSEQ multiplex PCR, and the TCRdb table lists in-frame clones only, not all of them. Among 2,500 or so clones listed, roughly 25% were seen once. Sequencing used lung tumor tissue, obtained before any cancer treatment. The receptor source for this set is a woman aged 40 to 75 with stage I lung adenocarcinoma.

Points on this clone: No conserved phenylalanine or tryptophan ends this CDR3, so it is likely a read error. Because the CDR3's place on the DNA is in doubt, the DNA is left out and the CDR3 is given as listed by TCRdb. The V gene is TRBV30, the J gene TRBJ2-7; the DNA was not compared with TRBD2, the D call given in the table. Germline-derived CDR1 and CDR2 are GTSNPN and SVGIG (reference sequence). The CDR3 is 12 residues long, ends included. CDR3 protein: CAWSAPPGTLVL.

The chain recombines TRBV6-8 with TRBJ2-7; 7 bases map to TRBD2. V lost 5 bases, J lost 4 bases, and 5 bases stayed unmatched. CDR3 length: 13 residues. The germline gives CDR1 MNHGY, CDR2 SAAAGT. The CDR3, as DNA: TGTGCCAGCAGTCGCGGACTAGGGTACGAGCAGTACTTC. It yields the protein CASSRGLGYEQYF.

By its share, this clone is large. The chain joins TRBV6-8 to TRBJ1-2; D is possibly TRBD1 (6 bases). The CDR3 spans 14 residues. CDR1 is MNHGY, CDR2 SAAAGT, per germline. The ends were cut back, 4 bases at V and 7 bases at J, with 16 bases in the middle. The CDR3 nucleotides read TGTGCCAGCAGTTCCTCTAGCAAACAGGGTGGCTACACCTTC. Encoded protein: CASSSSSKQGGYTF.

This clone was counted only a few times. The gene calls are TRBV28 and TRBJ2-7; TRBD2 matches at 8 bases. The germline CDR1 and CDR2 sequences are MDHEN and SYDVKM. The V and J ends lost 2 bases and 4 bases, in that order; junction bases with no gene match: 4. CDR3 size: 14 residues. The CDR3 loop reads CASSLPGGRYEQYF. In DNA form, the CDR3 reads TGTGCCAGCAGTTTACCGGGAGGGAGGTACGAGCAGTACTTC.